A selection of T cell receptor beta chains follows, all from one sample in a study of OX40 agonist ivuxolimab in advanced cancers. This table comes from immunoSEQ multiplex PCR, and its TCRdb copy is limited to in-frame clones, with some not included. The sample consists of around 40,000 clones, 88% of them appearing once. This sample comprised CD4+ or CD8+ T cells sorted from blood, obtained in a trial of the OX40 agonist ivuxolimab. The source is an adult with an advanced solid tumor such as melanoma, head and neck, liver or kidney cancer. The CDR3 runs from the conserved cysteine through the conserved F or W. A D gene is named only where the DNA matches it firmly. Size values are once, few and many counts, or a class for expanded clones, and some rows have none.

>.|.|TRBV4-1|TRBJ2-2
CASSPHRENTGELFF
TGCGCCAGCAGCCCCCACAGGGAGAACACCGGGGAGCTGTTTTTT
>.|once|TRBV7-9|TRBJ1-1
CASSLGENWGMNTEAFF
TGTGCCAGCAGCTTAGGGGAGAATTGGGGCATGAACACTGAAGCTTTCTTT
>.|.|TRBV6-5|TRBJ1-6
CASSPSASPNSPLHF
TGTGCCAGCAGCCCATCAGCCTCTCCAAATTCACCCCTCCACTTT
>.|.|TRBV2|TRBJ2-1
CASSGGASSYNEQFF
TGTGCCAGCAGTGGGGGAGCGAGCTCCTACAATGAGCAGTTCTTC
>.|.|TRBV6-5|TRBJ2-2
CASSWSDYTGELFF
TGTGCCAGCAGTTGGTCAGACTACACCGGGGAGCTGTTTTTT
>.|.|TRBV5-1|TRBJ1-1
CASSLGMNTEAFF
TGCGCCAGCAGCCTAGGGATGAACACTGAAGCTTTCTTT
>TRBD2|.|TRBV7-2|TRBJ2-1
CASSPGLAIDEQFF
TGTGCCAGCAGCCCGGGACTAGCTATCGATGAGCAGTTCTTC
>.|.|TRBV25-1|TRBJ1-1
CASRQKESTEAFF
TGTGCCAGCAGGCAGAAGGAGTCCACTGAAGCTTTCTTT
>.|.|TRBV4-2|TRBJ2-3
CASTLETDTSTDTQYF
TGTGCCAGCACACTCGAGACAGATACCAGCACAGATACGCAGTATTTT
>TRBD1|.|TRBV5-1|TRBJ2-7
CASSLARTGRIVLYEQYF
TGCGCCAGCAGCTTGGCCAGGACAGGGAGGATAGTTTTGTACGAGCAGTACTTC
>.|.|TRBV4-1|TRBJ2-2
CASSQGPSGVGTGELFF
TGCGCCAGCAGCCAAGGCCCTTCAGGGGTAGGAACCGGGGAGCTGTTTTTT
>.|.|TRBV27|TRBJ2-2
CASKNNAQGRAGELFF
TGTGCCAGCAAGAATAACGCCCAGGGCAGGGCCGGGGAGCTGTTTTTT
>.|.|TRBV6-5|TRBJ2-7
CASSPTGSGLLEQYF
TGTGCCAGCAGTCCAACAGGGTCTGGGCTACTCGAGCAGTACTTC
>.|.|TRBV19|TRBJ1-1
CASTPSGQISEAFF
TGTGCCAGTACCCCCTCCGGACAGATATCTGAAGCTTTCTTT
>.|.|TRBV11-2|TRBJ2-7
CASLGGSYEQYF
TGTGCCAGCTTAGGGGGCTCCTACGAGCAGTACTTC
>.|once|TRBV19|TRBJ2-2
CASSDGEASTGELFF
TGTGCCAGTAGCGATGGGGAGGCGAGCACCGGGGAGCTGTTTTTT
>TRBD2|.|TRBV9|TRBJ2-7
CASSPGGRPFEQYF
TGTGCCAGCAGCCCGGGGGGACGCCCCTTCGAGCAGTACTTC
>.|.|TRBV25-1|TRBJ2-1
CASSETGTPYNEQFF
TGTGCCAGCAGTGAAACCGGGACACCCTACAATGAGCAGTTCTTC
>.|.|TRBV10-3|TRBJ1-5
CAISQGFGNQPQHF
TGTGCCATCAGCCAGGGGTTTGGCAATCAGCCCCAGCATTTT
>.|.|TRBV7-9|TRBJ1-4
CASTSGVEKLFF
TGTGCCAGCACGTCGGGAGTTGAAAAACTGTTTTTT
>.|medium-sized|TRBV7-6|TRBJ1-1
CASSLRENTEAFF
TGTGCCAGCAGCTTAAGAGAGAACACTGAAGCTTTCTTT
>.|.|TRBV6-1|TRBJ1-3
CASSDGSSGNTIYF
TGTGCCAGCAGTGACGGGAGCTCTGGAAACACCATATATTTT
>.|.|TRBV7-6|TRBJ2-5
CASSPDNQETQYF
TGTGCCAGCAGCCCCGACAATCAAGAGACCCAGTACTTC
>TRBD2|.|TRBV7-9|TRBJ2-7
CASSLTSGGFSYEQYF
TGTGCCAGCAGCTTAACTAGCGGGGGGTTCTCCTACGAGCAGTACTTC
>.|.|TRBV27|TRBJ2-1
CASSPRGVGSYNEQFF
TGTGCCAGCAGCCCCCGGGGCGTTGGCTCCTACAATGAGCAGTTCTTC